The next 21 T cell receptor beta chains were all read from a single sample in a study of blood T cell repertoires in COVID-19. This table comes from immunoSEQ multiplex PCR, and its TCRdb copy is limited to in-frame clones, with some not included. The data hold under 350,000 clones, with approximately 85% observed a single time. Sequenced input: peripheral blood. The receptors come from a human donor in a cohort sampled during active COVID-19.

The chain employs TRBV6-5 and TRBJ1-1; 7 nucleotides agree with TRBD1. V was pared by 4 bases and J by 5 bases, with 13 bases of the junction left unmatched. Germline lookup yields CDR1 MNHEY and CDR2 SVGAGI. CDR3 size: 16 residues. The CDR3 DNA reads TGTGCCAGCAGTTCAATCGACAGGGCCGAACAGACTGAAGCTTTCTTT. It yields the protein CASSSIDRAEQTEAFF.

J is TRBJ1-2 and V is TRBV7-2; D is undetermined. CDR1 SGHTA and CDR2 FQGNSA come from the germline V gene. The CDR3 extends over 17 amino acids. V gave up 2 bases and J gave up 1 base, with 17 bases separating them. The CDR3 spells CASSLYPNFGSNYGYTF. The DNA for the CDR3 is TGTGCCAGCAGCTTATATCCCAATTTCGGGAGTAACTATGGCTACACCTTC.

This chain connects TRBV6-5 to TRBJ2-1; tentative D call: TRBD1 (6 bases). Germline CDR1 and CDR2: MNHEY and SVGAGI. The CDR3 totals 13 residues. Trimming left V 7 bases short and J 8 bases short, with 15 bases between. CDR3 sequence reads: CASTSRWGHEQFF. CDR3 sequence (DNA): TGTGCCAGCACCTCACGGTGGGGGCATGAGCAGTTCTTC.

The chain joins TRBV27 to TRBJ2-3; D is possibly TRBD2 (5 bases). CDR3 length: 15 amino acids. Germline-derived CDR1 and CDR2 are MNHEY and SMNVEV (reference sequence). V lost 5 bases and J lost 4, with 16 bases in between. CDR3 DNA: TGTGCCAGCAGTGGCCGCTCGACTAATTCAGATACGCAGTATTTT. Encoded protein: CASSGRSTNSDTQYF.

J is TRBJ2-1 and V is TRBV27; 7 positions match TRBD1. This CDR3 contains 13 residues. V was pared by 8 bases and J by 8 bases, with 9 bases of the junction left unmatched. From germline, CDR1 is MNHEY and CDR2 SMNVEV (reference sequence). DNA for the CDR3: TGTGCCAGCGGTAGACAGGGTTTCGATGAGCAGTTCTTC. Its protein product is CASGRQGFDEQFF.

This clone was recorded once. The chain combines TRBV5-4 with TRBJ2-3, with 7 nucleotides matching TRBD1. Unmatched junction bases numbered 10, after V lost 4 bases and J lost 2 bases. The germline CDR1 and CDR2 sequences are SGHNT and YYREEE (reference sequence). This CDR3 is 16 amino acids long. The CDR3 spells CASSHSTTGPTDTQYF. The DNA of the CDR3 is TGTGCCAGCAGCCACTCTACGACAGGGCCCACAGATACGCAGTATTTT.

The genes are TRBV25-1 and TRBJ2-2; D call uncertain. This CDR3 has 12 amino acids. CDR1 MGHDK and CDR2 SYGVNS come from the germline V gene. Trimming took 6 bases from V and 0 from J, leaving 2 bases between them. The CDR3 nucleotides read TGTGCCAGCAGCACGAACACCGGGGAGCTGTTTTTT. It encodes CASSTNTGELFF.

CDR3 DNA: TGTGCCAGTCGCCAATCGGACAGGGGAAACGAAAAACTGTTTTTT. This translates into CASRQSDRGNEKLFF. The V call is TRBV19, the J call TRBJ1-4; 9 bases map to TRBD1. Germline V CDR1 and CDR2: LNHDA, SQIVND (reference sequence). The junction had 12 bases not matched to a gene; V was cut back by 8 bases and J by 8 bases. This CDR3 has 15 amino acids. The whole variable domain, filled in from reference TRBV19 and TRBJ1-4, reads DGGITQSPKYLFRKEGQNVTLSCEQNLNHDAMYWYRQDPGQGLRLIYYSQIVNDFQKGDIAEGYSVSREKKESFPLTVTSAQKNPTAFYLCASRQSDRGNEKLFFGSGTQLSVL.

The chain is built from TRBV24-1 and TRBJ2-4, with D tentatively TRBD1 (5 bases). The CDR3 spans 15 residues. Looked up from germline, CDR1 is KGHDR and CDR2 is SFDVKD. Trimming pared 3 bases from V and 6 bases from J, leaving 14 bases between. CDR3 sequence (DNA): TGTGCCACCAGTGATCCGACAGCCAAGTTAAACATTCAGTACTTC. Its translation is CATSDPTAKLNIQYF.

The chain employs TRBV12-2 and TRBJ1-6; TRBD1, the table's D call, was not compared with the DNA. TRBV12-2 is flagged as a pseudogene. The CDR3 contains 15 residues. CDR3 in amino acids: CASRLSQGYNSPLHF. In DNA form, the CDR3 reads TGTGCAAGTCGCTTAAGCCAGGGGTACAATTCACCCCTCCACTTT.

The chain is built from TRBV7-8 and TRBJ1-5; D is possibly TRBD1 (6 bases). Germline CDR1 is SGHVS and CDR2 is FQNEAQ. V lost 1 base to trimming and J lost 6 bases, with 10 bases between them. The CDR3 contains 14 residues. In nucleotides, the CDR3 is TGTGCCAGCAGCTTAGGGACAGCATTTCAGCCCCAGCATTTT. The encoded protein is CASSLGTAFQPQHF.

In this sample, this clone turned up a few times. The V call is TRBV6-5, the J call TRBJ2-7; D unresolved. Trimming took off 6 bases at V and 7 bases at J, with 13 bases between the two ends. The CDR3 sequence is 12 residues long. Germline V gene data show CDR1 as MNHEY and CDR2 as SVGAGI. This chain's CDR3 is CASRNFGWEQYF. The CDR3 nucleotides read TGTGCCAGCAGGAATTTCGGTTGGGAGCAGTACTTC.

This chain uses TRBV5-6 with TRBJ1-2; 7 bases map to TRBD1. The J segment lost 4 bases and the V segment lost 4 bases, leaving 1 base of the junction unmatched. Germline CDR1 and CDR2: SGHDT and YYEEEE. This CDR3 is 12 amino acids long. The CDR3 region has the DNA TGTGCCAGCAGCGGGGACAGCTATGGCTACACCTTC. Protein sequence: CASSGDSYGYTF.

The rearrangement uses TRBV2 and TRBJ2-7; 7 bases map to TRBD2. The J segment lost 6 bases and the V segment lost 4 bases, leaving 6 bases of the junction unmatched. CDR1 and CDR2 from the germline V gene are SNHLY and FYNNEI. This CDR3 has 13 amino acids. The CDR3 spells CASSALADSEQYF. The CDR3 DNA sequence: TGTGCCAGCAGTGCCCTAGCGGACTCCGAGCAGTACTTC.

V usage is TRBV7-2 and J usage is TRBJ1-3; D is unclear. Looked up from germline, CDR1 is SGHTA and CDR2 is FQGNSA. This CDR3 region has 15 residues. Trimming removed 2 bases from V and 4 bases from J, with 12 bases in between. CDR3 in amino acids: CASSLMGARGNTIYF. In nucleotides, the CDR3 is TGTGCCAGCAGCTTAATGGGCGCAAGAGGAAACACCATATATTTT.

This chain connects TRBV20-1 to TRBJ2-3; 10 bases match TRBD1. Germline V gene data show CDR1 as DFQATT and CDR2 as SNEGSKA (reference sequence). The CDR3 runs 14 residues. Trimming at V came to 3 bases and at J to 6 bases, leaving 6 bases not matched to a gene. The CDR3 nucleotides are TGCAGTGCTAGTGGACAGGGGGACCCGGATACGCAGTATTTT. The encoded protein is CSASGQGDPDTQYF.

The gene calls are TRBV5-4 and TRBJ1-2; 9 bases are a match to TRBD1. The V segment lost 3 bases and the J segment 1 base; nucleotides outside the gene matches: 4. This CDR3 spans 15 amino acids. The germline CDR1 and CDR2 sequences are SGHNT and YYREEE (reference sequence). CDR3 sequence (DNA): TGTGCCAGCAGCTCCTACAGGGGGCTTAACTATGGCTACACCTTC. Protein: CASSSYRGLNYGYTF.

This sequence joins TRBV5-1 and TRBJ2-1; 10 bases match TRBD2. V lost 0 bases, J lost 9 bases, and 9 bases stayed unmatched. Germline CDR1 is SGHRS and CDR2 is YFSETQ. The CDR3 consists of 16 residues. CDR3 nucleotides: TGCGCCAGCAGCTTGGCCGGGAGAGCGGGGGGGCCTGAGCAGTTCTTC. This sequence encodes CASSLAGRAGGPEQFF. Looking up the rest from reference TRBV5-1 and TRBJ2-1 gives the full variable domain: KAGVTQTPRYLIKTRGQQVTLSCSPISGHRSVSWYQQTPGQGLQFLFEYFSETQRNKGNFPGRFSGRQFSNSRSEMNVSTLELGDSALYLCASSLAGRAGGPEQFFGPGTRLTVL.

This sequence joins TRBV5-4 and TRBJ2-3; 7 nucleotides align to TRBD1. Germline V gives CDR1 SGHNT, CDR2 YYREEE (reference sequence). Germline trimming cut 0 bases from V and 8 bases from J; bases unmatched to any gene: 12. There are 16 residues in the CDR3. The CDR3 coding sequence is TGTGCCAGCAGCTTGGTTGGAGGACAGGCCCTTGGTACGCAGTATTTT. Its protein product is CASSLVGGQALGTQYF.

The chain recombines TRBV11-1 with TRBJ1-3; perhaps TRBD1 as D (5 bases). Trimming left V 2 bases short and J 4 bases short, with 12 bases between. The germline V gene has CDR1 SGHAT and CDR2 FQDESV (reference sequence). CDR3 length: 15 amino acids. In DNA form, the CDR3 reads TGTGCCAGCAGCTTACAAGGACAAGGCGGAAACACCATATATTTT. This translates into CASSLQGQGGNTIYF.

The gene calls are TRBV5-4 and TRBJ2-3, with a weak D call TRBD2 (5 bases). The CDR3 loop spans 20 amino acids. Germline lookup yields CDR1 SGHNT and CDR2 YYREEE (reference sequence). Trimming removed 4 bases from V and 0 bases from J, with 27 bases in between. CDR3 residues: CASSPSPNEGPSTSTDTQYF. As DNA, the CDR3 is TGTGCCAGCAGCCCTTCCCCGAACGAGGGCCCCTCAACTAGCACAGATACGCAGTATTTT.